The entry that follows covers one T cell receptor (beta chain) sequence. Its cognate antigen is unknown. With 60 Vbeta and 13 Jbeta primers, the PCR was carried out. The protocol was immunoSEQ multiplex PCR, while the TCRdb copy is restricted to in-frame clones and leaves out a portion. This repertoire shows around 120,000 clones, 65% to 80% found once; its top ten account for about 1.8%. This sample stems from a study of cytomegalovirus exposure and HLA in healthy donors. CDR1 SEHNR and CDR2 FQNEAQ come from the germline V gene (reference sequence). This CDR3 comprises 12 residues. The trim removed 5 bases at V and 8 bases at J, leaving 5 bases unmatched. Findings and caveats of the study: In the analysis, some V segments, TRBV6-2 and TRBV6-3 included, were excluded as indistinguishable. Most CMV-associated TCR beta chains were later found to appear HLA-restricted. Analysis was carried out at a later point, and it linked a missense DCLRE1C variant to TCR beta V- and J-gene trimming.

The clonotype originates from a woman in her thirties or forties in good health and CMV-seronegative. What was sequenced was PBMCs. The gene calls are TRBV7-9 and TRBJ1-2, with 7 bases identical to TRBD1. CDR3 loop: CASSAGTAGYTF. In DNA form, the CDR3 reads TGTGCCAGCAGCGCGGGGACAGCCGGCTACACCTTC. The full variable domain, completed using reference TRBV7-9 and TRBJ1-2, is DTGVSQNPRHKITKRGQNVTFRCDPISEHNRLYWYRQTLGQGPEFLTYFQNEAQLEKSRLLSDRFSAERPKGSFSTLEIQRTEQGDSAMYLCASSAGTAGYTFGSGTRLTVV.